This entry lists 11 T cell receptor beta chains sequenced from one sample in a study of shared T cell receptors in the human thymus. Measured with immunoSEQ multiplex PCR; TCRdb has only the in-frame clones, and not every one. The table has a few hundred thousand clones, 95% seen once; the top ten hold approximately 0.02%. The sequenced sample was thymocytes. The receptors derive from a human donor.

With respect to this clone: The junction differs from germline at one of its ends, possibly a read error. The chain recombines TRBV20-1 with TRBJ2-7; D gene ambiguous. The CDR3 extends over 11 amino acids. CDR1 is DFQATT and CDR2 is SNEGSKA in the germline V gene (reference sequence). The CDR3 bases are TGCAGTGCCACCCATCCCTGGCGCCGCCTCTTC. Protein product: CSATHPWRRLF.

The gene calls are TRBV27 and TRBJ2-7; D remains ambiguous. Deletions cut 7 bases from V and 1 base from J, with 8 bases between. Germline assignment: CDR1 MNHEY and CDR2 SMNVEV (reference sequence). The CDR3 has 12 residues. This chain's CDR3 is CASTKSSYEQYF. Written as DNA, the CDR3 is TGTGCCAGCACCAAATCATCCTACGAGCAGTACTTC.

The V gene is TRBV30, the J gene TRBJ2-5; D remains unclear. The germline V gene has CDR1 GTSNPN and CDR2 SVGIG (reference sequence). V dropped 2 bases and J dropped 5 bases, with 6 bases sitting between them. The CDR3 contains 11 residues. The CDR3 DNA follows: TGTGCCTGGAGTTGTAAGGAGACCCAGTACTTC. The encoded protein is CAWSCKETQYF.

This sequence joins TRBV5-1 and TRBJ1-2; a weak D match, TRBD1 (5 bases). Per germline, CDR1 SGHRS and CDR2 YFSETQ. Between the trimmed V and J ends, which lost 1 base and 8 bases, there was a span of 9 bases. The CDR3 sequence is 12 residues long. CDR3 sequence: CASSLRPGGYTF. CDR3 coding DNA: TGCGCCAGCAGCTTGCGCCCAGGGGGCTACACCTTC.

The gene calls are TRBV12-2 and TRBJ2-2; TRBD1 was called by the table and not checked on the DNA. TRBV12-2 is marked as a pseudogene. This CDR3 contains 17 residues. The CDR3, as DNA: TGTGCAAGTCGCTTGGATCCCGGGACAGGGTTTACCGGGGAGCTGTTTTTT. Translating gives CASRLDPGTGFTGELFF.

This chain uses TRBV2 with TRBJ1-5, with D possibly being TRBD1 (5 bases). This CDR3 is 13 amino acids long. CDR1 is SNHLY, CDR2 FYNNEI, per germline. Trimming stripped 11 bases from V and 4 bases from J, with 15 bases between. In DNA, the CDR3 is TGTGCCGGCTCCGGGACGGGGAATCAGCCCCAGCATTTT. Translated: CAGSGTGNQPQHF. Filled out from reference TRBV2 and TRBJ1-5, the complete variable domain reads EPEVTQTPSHQVTQMGQEVILRCVPISNHLYFYWYRQILGQKVEFLVSFYNNEISEKSEIFDDQFSVERPDGSNFTLKIRSTKLEDSAMYFCAGSGTGNQPQHFGDGTRLSIL.

Comments on this clone: This same CDR3 is encoded by further DNA sequences in the sample. V usage is TRBV7-6 and J usage is TRBJ2-3; D is unclear. Germline V gene data show CDR1 as SGHVS and CDR2 as FNYEAQ. V lost 5 bases to trimming and J lost 1 base, with 4 bases between them. This CDR3 comprises 12 residues. The CDR3 region has the DNA TGTGCCAGCAGCCCCGGCACAGATACGCAGTATTTT. Protein sequence: CASSPGTDTQYF.

The chain links TRBV27 to TRBJ1-1; 10 bases map to TRBD1. V lost 3 bases to trimming and J lost 4 bases; unmatched junction nucleotides: 5. CDR1 is MNHEY, CDR2 SMNVEV, per germline (reference sequence). This CDR3 contains 15 residues. The DNA of the CDR3 is TGTGCCAGCAGTTTGGGACAGGGGCGAGGCACTGAAGCTTTCTTT. Amino acid sequence: CASSLGQGRGTEAFF.

This clone is a singleton in its sample. The CDR3 DNA reads TGCGCCAGCAGCTTGTATCCGCGGCAGGGCGGCTCCTACGAGCAGTACTTC. Translation gives CASSLYPRQGGSYEQYF. This chain uses TRBV5-1 with TRBJ2-7, with a weak D call TRBD1 (5 bases). Germline values: CDR1 SGHRS, CDR2 YFSETQ. V was pared by 1 base and J by 0 bases, with 17 bases between. CDR3 length: 17 amino acids.

The V gene is TRBV7-2, the J gene TRBJ1-5; possibly TRBD1 for D (5 bases). Per the germline V gene, CDR1 is SGHTA and CDR2 is FQGNSA. V was pared by 3 bases and J by 3 bases, with 15 bases between. The CDR3 loop spans 16 amino acids. The CDR3 protein is CASSFATGRNNQPQHF. CDR3 DNA: TGTGCCAGCAGCTTTGCTACAGGAAGGAACAATCAGCCCCAGCATTTT. Looking up the rest from reference TRBV7-2 and TRBJ1-5 gives the full variable domain: GAGVSQSPSNKVTEKGKDVELRCDPISGHTALYWYRQSLGQGLEFLIYFQGNSAPDKSGLPSDRFSAERTGGSVSTLTIQRTQQEDSAVYLCASSFATGRNNQPQHFGDGTRLSIL.

In its sample, this clone was seen once. The chain employs TRBV6-1 and TRBJ2-1; D unresolved. The germline gives CDR1 MNHNS, CDR2 SASEGT. The V end was cut by 3 bases, the J end by 3 bases, with 15 bases between. The CDR3 runs 16 residues. The CDR3 protein is CASSDPGKDLYNEQFF. CDR3 sequence (DNA): TGTGCCAGCAGTGACCCTGGGAAGGACCTCTACAATGAGCAGTTCTTC.